This is a list of T cell receptor beta chains from one sample in a study of cytomegalovirus exposure and HLA in healthy donors. Generated by immunoSEQ multiplex PCR, the TCRdb table keeps only in-frame clones and is missing some. The profile shows about 190,000 clones, just under 75% of them singletons. The sequenced sample consisted of PBMCs. These receptors came from a woman aged 25-40 years in good health and CMV-seropositive. Each CDR3 is given with its conserved first and last residue. The D gene is left open where the match is weak.

V,J,length,D,CDR3
TRBV27,TRBJ2-7,18,TRBD1,CASSLTPPDRVGSYEQYF
TRBV6-5,TRBJ1-2,16,-,CASSYSQGKTNYGYTF
TRBV5-4,TRBJ1-1,14,-,CASSFLNTNTEAFF
TRBV6-1,TRBJ2-2,16,TRBD2,CASSEGTSGNTGELFF
TRBV5-6,TRBJ2-5,18,TRBD2,CASSQTRTSGSGEETQYF
TRBV6-5,TRBJ1-5,14,-,CASSYTQADQPQHF
TRBV28,-,15,-,CASSSGLRDTYEQYF
TRBV6-5,TRBJ2-1,15,TRBD2,CASSHGRAGNNEQFF
TRBV11-3,TRBJ2-1,14,TRBD2,CASSLAGTTNEQFF
TRBV29-1,TRBJ2-1,13,-,CSVVRGSRNEQFF
TRBV11-1,TRBJ1-1,17,TRBD1,CASSPTSGQGLNTEAFF
TRBV7-9,TRBJ2-7,16,TRBD1,CASSRYPGQDYYEQYF
TRBV7-9,TRBJ2-3,15,TRBD2,CAGGGSSKGTDTQYF
TRBV19,TRBJ1-1,11,-,CASSIGPEAFF
TRBV15,TRBJ1-4,21,-,CATSRDLRGRGLSGEDEKLFF
TRBV4-1,TRBJ2-1,17,TRBD2,CASSPRDSGSPYNEQFF
TRBV28,TRBJ2-1,18,-,CASSNSGTIGTSYNEQFF
TRBV6-1,TRBJ2-3,13,-,CASSRPGADTQYF
TRBV10-3,TRBJ2-1,14,TRBD2,CAIGLAALRDEQFF
TRBV27,TRBJ2-1,16,TRBD2,CASSLGWAGGPNEQFF
TRBV7-9,TRBJ1-4,14,-,CASSLGARNEKLFF
TRBV5-7,TRBJ2-5,14,-,CASSSHPPQETQYF
TRBV9,TRBJ2-7,14,-,CASSVGPSDYEQYF
TRBV5-1,TRBJ2-1,15,TRBD1,CASSPGQGSYNEQFF
TRBV7-6,TRBJ2-1,15,TRBD2,CASSAGTSGYNEQFF
TRBV5-1,TRBJ2-3,17,-,CASSLLGQGDGTDTQYF
TRBV11-2,TRBJ2-7,15,TRBD1,CASSLWTGSSDEQYF
TRBV16,TRBJ1-2,13,-,CASSLQGLDGYTF
TRBV5-4,TRBJ1-2,16,-,CASSSWNSQSNYGYTF
TRBV7-2,TRBJ2-2,16,TRBD1,CASSLARGLNTGELFF
TRBV7-9,TRBJ1-2,13,TRBD1,CASTGQGAGGYTF
TRBV5-6,TRBJ1-1,16,-,CATAGGPGSFDTEAFF
TRBV4-1,TRBJ2-4,15,-,CASSQLPGAKNIQYF
TRBV10-2,TRBJ2-7,14,TRBD1,CASKGAGMTYEQYF
TRBV5-4,TRBJ2-7,13,-,CASSGGNTYEQYF
TRBV10-2,TRBJ1-1,15,-,CASSERGGANTEAFF
TRBV5-1,TRBJ2-5,13,-,CASSTDNEETQYF